This T cell receptor beta chain was captured in a study of blood T cells in healthy people across ages. About the research overall: Template switching retrieved approximately one barcoded beta molecule for each two T cells.

For this clonotype: Its matching antigen is unknown.

Combining a sample-barcoded 5' primer with a J-beta primer mix, a second PCR ran for roughly 6 to 12 cycles. TCRdb reprocessed the 5' RACE reads via MiXCR and lists one record per CDR3 protein. This table has more than 750,000 distinct CDR3 sequences, 25% to 30% appearing once. Overall study findings and caveats: Strongly correlated with naive T cell percentage was TCR beta diversity. Long-lived donors had more naive CD4+ cells and higher diversity than aged donors.

Researchers report isolating at least 6 million PBMCs per sample. These data were also filed under a second study, of T cells of mothers and their children.

Sequenced sample: blood. The source is a woman aged 40-49 years in good health.

The CDR3 nucleotides read TGTGCCAGCAGTGAAGCGCTCTCAGAGAACTATGGCTACACCTTC. Translation: CASSEALSENYGYTF. This chain uses TRBV6-1 with TRBJ1-2; D remains ambiguous. The CDR3 runs 15 residues. Germline V gene lookup returns CDR1 MNHNS and CDR2 SASEGT. V shed 0 bases and J shed 2 bases, with 10 bases lying between them.